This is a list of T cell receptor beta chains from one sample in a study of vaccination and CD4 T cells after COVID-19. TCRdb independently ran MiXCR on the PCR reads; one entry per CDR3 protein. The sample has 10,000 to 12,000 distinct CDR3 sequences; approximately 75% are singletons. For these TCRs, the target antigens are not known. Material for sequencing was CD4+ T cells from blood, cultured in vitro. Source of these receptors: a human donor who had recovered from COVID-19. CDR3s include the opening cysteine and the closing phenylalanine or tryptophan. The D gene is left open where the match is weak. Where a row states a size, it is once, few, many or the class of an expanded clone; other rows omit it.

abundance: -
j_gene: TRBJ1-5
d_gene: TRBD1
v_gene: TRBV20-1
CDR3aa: CSARDPTGTGPNQPQHF
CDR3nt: TGCAGTGCTAGAGATCCCACCGGGACAGGCCCTAATCAGCCCCAGCATTTT

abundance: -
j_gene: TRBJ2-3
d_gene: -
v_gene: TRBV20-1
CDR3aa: CSARTVTSTDTQYF
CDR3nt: TGCAGTGCTCGTACAGTGACTAGCACAGATACGCAGTATTTT

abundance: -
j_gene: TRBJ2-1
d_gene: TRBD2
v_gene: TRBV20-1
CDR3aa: CSTYGFVGGFSGSYNEQFF
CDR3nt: TGCAGTACCTATGGGTTTGTGGGGGGGTTTTCAGGCTCCTACAATGAGCAGTTCTTC

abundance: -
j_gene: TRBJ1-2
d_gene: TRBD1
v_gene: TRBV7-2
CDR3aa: CASSQGAGYGYTF
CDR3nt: TGTGCCAGCAGCCAGGGGGCGGGTTATGGCTACACCTTC

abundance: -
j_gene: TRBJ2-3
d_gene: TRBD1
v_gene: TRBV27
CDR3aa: CASSTTGGPLSTDTQYF
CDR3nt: TGTGCCAGCAGTACCACAGGGGGCCCACTTAGCACAGATACGCAGTATTTT

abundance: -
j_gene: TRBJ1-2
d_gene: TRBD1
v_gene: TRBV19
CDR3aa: CASTGTALYGYTF
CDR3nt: TGTGCCAGTACTGGGACAGCCCTATATGGCTACACCTTC

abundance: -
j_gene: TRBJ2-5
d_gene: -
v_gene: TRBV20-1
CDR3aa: CSAPDRPGTQYF
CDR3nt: TGCAGTGCCCCGGACCGCCCGGGGACCCAGTACTTC

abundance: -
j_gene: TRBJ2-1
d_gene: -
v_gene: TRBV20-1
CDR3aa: CSAPRVTGAVYEQFF
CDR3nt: TGCAGTGCTCCCCGAGTTACGGGAGCGGTATATGAGCAGTTCTTC

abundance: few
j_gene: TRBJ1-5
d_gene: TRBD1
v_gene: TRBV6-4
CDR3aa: CASSPQGDHQPQHF
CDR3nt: TGTGCCAGCAGTCCGCAGGGGGATCATCAGCCCCAGCATTTT

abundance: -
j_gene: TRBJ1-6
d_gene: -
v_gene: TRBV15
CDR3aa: CATSRDPDSSSPLHF
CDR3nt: TGTGCCACCAGCAGAGATCCGGATTCTAGCTCACCCCTCCACTTT

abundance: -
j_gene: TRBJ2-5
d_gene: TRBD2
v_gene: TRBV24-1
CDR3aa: CATRASGRGLQETQYF
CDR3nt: TGTGCCACCAGGGCTAGCGGGAGGGGCCTCCAAGAGACCCAGTACTTC

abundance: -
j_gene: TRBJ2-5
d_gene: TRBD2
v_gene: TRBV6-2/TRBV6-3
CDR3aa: CASSQGLATETQYF
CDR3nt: TGTGCCAGCAGCCAAGGACTAGCGACAGAGACCCAGTACTTC

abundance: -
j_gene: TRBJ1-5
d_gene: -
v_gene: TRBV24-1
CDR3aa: CATSDINSSPQHF
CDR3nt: TGTGCCACCAGTGATATAAACAGCTCTCCCCAGCATTTT

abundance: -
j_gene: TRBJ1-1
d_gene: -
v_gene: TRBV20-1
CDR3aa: CSARDGFGNTEAFF
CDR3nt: TGCAGTGCTAGAGACGGTTTTGGGAACACTGAAGCTTTCTTT

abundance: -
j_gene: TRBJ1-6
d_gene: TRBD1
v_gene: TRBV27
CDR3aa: CASSPTGTVNSPLHF
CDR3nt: TGTGCCAGCAGCCCAACCGGGACAGTTAATTCACCCCTCCACTTT

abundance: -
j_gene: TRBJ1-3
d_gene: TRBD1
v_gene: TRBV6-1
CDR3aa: CASSPDRGPGNTIYF
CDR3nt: TGTGCCAGCAGTCCAGACAGGGGCCCTGGAAACACCATATATTTT

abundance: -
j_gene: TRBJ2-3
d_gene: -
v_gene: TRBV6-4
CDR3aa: CASSDSRADTRYF
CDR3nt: TGTGCCAGCAGTGACTCGAGGGCAGATACGCGGTATTTT

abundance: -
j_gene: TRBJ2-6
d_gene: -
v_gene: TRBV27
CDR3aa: CASSRLHGVLSGANVLTF
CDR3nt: TGTGCCAGCAGTCGCCTCCACGGGGTACTCTCTGGGGCCAACGTCCTGACTTTC

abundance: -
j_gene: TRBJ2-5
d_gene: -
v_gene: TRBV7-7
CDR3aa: CASSFTGARETQYF
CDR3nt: TGTGCCAGCAGCTTTACAGGTGCCAGGGAGACCCAGTACTTC

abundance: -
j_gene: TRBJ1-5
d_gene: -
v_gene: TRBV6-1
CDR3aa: CASSPHSFDRSYSNQPQHF
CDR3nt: TGTGCCAGCAGTCCCCATTCCTTCGACAGAAGCTATAGCAATCAGCCCCAGCATTTT

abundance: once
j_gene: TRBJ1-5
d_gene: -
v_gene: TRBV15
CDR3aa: CATKAPGTQPQHF
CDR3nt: TGTGCCACCAAGGCCCCCGGAACTCAGCCCCAGCATTTT

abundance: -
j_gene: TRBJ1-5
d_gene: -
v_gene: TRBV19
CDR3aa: CASKGNQPQHF
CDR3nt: TGTGCCAGTAAGGGCAATCAGCCCCAGCATTTT

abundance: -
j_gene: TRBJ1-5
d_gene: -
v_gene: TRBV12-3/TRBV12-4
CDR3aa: CASRPVGGHQPQHF
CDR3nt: TGTGCCAGCAGACCAGTAGGGGGACATCAGCCCCAGCATTTT

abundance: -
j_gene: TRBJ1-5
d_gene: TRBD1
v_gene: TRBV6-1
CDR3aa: CASRGQELGNQPQHF
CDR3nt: TGTGCCAGCAGGGGACAGGAGCTAGGCAATCAGCCCCAGCATTTT

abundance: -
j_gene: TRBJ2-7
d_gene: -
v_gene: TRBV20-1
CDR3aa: CSARFLTYEQYF
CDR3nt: TGCAGTGCTAGATTCCTTACCTACGAGCAGTACTTC

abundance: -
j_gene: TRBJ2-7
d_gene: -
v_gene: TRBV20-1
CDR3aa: CSATMQGYEQYF
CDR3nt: TGCAGTGCCACCATGCAGGGTTACGAGCAGTACTTC

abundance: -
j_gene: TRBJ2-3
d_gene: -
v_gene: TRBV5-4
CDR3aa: CASSGRGYTDTQYF
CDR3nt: TGTGCCAGCTCCGGTCGCGGATACACAGATACGCAGTATTTT

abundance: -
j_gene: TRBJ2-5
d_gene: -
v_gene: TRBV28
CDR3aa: CASSWGLVIQEAQYF
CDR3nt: TGTGCCAGCAGTTGGGGCTTAGTCATACAAGAGGCCCAGTACTTC

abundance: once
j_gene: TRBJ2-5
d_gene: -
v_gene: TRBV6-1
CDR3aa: CASRQGNQETQYF
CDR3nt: TGTGCCAGCAGACAGGGAAATCAAGAGACCCAGTACTTC

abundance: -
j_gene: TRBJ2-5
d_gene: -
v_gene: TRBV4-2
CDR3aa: CASSHSSNRETQYF
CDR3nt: TGTGCCAGCAGCCATAGTAGTAATCGAGAGACCCAGTACTTC

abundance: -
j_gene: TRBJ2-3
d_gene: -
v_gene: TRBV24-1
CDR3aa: CATSDYRADTQYF
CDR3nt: TGTGCCACCAGTGATTATAGGGCAGATACGCAGTATTTT

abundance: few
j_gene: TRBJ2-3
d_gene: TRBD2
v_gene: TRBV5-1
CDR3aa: CASSLGLAGAGDTQYF
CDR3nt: TGCGCCAGCAGCTTGGGACTAGCGGGAGCAGGAGATACGCAGTATTTT

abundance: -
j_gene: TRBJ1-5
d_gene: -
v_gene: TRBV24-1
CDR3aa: CATSDGAFGPDQPQHF
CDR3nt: TGTGCCACCAGTGATGGGGCCTTCGGGCCAGATCAGCCCCAGCATTTT

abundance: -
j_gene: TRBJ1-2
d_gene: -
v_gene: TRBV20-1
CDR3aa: CSATPDIGYGYTF
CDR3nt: TGCAGTGCTACCCCCGACATAGGGTATGGCTACACCTTC

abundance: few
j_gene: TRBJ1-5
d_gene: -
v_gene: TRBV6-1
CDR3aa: CASRTERGGQPQHF
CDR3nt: TGTGCCAGCAGGACCGAGAGGGGGGGACAGCCCCAGCATTTT

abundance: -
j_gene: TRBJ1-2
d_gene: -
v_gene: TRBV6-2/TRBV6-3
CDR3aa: CASSYGVNNYGYTF
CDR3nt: TGTGCCAGCAGTTACGGCGTGAATAACTATGGCTACACCTTC

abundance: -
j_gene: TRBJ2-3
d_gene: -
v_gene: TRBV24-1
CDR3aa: CATSDRGFVSDTQYF
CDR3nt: TGTGCCACCAGTGATAGGGGGTTCGTATCAGATACGCAGTATTTT